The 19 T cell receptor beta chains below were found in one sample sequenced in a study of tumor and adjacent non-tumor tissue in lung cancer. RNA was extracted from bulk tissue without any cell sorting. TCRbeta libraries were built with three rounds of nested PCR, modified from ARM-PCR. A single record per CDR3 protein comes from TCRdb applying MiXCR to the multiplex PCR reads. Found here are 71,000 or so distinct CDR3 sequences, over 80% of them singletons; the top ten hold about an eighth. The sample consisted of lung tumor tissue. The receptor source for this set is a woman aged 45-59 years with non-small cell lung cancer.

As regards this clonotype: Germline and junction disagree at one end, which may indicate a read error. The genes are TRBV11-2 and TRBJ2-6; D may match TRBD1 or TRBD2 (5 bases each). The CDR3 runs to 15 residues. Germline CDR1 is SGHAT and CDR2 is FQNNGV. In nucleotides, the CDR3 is TGTGCCAGCAGCTTGTTAAACTCCGGGGCCCACGTCCTGACTTTC. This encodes CASSLLNSGAHVLTF.

CDR3 amino acids: CSVDVYGVYNEQFF. The CDR3 DNA sequence: TGCAGCGTTGATGTCTACGGGGTCTACAATGAGCAGTTCTTC. The chain combines TRBV29-1 with TRBJ2-1; TRBD2 might be the D (5 bases). Germline V gene lookup returns CDR1 SQVTM and CDR2 ANQGSEA. With 3 bases removed from V and 3 bases from J, the gap between germline ends came to 12 bases. The CDR3 is 14 residues long.

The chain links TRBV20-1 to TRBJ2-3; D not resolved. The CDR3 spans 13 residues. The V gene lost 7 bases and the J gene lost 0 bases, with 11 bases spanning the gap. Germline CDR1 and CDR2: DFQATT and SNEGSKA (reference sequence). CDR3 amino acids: CSVSVDSTDTQYF. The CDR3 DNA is TGCAGTGTTAGTGTCGACAGCACAGATACGCAGTATTTT.

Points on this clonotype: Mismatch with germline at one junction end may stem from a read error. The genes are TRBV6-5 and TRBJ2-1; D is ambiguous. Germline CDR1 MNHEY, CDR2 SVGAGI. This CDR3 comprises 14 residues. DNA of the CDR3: TGTGTCAGCAGTTACGGGCAGACCTACAATGGGCAGTTCTTC. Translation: CVSSYGQTYNGQFF.

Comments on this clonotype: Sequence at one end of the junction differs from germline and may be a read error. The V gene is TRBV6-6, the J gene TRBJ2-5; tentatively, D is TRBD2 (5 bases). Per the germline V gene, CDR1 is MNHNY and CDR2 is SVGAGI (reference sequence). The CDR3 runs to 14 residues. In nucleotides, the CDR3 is TGTACCAGCAGTTCCGGGAACCAGCCGGGGACCCAGTACTTC. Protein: CTSSSGNQPGTQYF.

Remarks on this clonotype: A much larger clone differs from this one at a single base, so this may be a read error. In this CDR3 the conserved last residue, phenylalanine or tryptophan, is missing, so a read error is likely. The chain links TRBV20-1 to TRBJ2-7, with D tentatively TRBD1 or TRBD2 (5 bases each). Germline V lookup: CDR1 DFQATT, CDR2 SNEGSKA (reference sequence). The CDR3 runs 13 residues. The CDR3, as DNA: TGCAGTACTAGAGATCAGGGTGGCGGCGAGCAGTACCTC. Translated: CSTRDQGGGEQYL.

Written as DNA, the CDR3 is TGTGCCAGCAGCGACAGTGGAAATACGCAGTATTTT. Translation: CASSDSGNTQYF. The chain joins TRBV6-5 to TRBJ2-3, with TRBD1 as a possible D gene (5 bases). In germline, CDR1 is MNHEY, CDR2 SVGAGI. V lost 6 bases to trimming and J lost 7 bases, with 11 bases between them. The CDR3 runs 12 residues.

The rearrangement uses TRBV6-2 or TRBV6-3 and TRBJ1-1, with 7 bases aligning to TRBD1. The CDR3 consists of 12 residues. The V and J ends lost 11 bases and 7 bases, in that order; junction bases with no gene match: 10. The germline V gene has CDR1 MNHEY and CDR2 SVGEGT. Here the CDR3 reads CAGKIGTVEAFF. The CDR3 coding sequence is TGTGCCGGCAAGATAGGGACAGTTGAAGCTTTCTTT.

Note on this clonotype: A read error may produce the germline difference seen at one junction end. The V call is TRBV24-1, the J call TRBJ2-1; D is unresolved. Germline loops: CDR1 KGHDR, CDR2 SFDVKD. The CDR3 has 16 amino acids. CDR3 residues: CVNSKASSRSYNEQFF. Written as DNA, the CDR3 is TGTGTCAACAGTAAGGCCAGCAGCAGATCCTACAATGAACAGTTCTTC.

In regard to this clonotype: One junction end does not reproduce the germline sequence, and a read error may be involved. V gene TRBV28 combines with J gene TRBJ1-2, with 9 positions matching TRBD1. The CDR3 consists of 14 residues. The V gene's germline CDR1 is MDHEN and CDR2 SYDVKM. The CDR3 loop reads CASTGQGMSDGYTF. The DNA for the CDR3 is TGCGCCAGCACAGGACAGGGGATGTCCGATGGCTACACCTTC.

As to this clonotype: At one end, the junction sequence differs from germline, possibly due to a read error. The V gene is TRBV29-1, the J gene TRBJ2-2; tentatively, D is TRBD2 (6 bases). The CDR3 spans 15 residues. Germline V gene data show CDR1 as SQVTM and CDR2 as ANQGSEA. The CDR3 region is CSVEEGSANTGELFF. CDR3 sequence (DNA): TGCAGCGTTGAGGAGGGATCCGCGAACACCGGCGAGCTGTTTTTT.

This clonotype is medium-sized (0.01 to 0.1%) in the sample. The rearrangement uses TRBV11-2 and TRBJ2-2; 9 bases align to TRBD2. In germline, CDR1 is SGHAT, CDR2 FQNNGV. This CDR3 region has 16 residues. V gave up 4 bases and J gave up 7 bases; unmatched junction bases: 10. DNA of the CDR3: TGTGCCAGCAGCTCAGTGACTGGCGGGAGGGTCGGGGAGCTGTTTTTT. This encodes CASSSVTGGRVGELFF.

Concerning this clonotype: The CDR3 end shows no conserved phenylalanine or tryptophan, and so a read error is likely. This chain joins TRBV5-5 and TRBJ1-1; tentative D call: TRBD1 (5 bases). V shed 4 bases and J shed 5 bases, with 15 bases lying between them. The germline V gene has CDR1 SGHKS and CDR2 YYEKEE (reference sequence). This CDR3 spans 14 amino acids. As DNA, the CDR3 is TGTGCCAGCAGCGGGAGGGACGGGGGAACTGAAGCTTTCTTA. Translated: CASSGRDGGTEAFL.

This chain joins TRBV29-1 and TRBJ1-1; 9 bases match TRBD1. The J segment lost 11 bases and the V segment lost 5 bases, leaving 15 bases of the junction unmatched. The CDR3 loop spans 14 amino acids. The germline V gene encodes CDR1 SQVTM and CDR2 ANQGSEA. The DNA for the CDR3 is TGCAGCGTTACAGGGGGCTTGCTGAGCACTAAGGCTTTCTTT. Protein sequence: CSVTGGLLSTKAFF.

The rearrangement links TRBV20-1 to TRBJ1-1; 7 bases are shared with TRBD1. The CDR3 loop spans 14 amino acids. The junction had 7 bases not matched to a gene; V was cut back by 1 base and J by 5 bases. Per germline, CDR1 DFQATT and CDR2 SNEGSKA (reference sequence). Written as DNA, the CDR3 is TGCAGTGCTAGAGTCCCGACAGGGTGTACTGAAGCTTTCTTT. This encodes CSARVPTGCTEAFF.

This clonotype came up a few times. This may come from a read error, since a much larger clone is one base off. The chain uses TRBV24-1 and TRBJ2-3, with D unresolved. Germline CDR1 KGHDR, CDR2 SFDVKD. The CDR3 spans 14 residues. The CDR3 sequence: CVTSESGSTDTQYF. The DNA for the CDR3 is TGTGTCACCAGTGAGTCAGGAAGCACAGATACGCAGTATTTT.

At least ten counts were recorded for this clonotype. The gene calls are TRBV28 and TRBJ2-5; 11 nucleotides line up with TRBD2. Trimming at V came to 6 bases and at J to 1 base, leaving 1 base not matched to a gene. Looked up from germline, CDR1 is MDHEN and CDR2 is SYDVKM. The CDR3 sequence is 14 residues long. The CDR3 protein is CASRLAGAQETQYF. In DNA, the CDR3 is TGTGCCAGCAGACTAGCGGGAGCCCAAGAGACCCAGTACTTC.

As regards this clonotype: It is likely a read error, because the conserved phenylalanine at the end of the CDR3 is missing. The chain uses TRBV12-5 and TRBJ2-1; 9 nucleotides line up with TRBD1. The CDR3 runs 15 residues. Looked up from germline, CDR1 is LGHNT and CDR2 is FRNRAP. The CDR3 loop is CVSGLGQGRTNEQFL. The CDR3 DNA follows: TGTGTTAGTGGTTTAGGACAGGGGAGGACTAATGAGCAGTTCTTA.

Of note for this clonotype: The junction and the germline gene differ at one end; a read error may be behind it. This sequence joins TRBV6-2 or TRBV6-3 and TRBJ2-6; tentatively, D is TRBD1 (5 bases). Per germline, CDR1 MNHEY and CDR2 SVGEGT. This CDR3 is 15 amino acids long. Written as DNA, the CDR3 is TGTGCCAGCAGTTCCCGCCCCGGTGGGGCCCACGTCATGACTTTC. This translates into CASSSRPGGAHVMTF.